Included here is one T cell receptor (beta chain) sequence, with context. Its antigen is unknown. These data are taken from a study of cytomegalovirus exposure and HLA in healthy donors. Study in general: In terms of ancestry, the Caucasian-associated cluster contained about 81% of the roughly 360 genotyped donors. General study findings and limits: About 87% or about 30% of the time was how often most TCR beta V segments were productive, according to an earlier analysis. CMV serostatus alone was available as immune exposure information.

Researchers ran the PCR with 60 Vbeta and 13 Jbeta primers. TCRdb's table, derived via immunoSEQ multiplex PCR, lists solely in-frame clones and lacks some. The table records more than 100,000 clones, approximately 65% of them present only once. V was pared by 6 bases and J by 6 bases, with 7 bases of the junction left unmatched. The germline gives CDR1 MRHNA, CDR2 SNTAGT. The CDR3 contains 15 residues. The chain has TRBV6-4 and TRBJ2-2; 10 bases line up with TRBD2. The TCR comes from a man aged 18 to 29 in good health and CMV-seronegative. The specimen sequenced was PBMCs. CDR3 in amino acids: CASRTGTSESGELFF. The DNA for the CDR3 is TGTGCCAGCAGAACCGGGACTAGCGAGTCCGGGGAGCTGTTTTTT.